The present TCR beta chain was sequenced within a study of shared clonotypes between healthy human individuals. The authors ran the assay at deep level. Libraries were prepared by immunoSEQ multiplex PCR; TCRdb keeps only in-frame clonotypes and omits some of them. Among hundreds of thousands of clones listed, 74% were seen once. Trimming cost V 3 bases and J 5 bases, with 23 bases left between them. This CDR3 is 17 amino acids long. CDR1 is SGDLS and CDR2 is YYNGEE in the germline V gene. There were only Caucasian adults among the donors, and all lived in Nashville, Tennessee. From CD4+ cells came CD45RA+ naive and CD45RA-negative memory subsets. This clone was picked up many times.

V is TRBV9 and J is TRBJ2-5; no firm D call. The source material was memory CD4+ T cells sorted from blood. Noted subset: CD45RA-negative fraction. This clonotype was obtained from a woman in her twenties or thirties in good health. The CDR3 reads CASSAGSLAGLGETQYF. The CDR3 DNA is TGTGCCAGCAGCGCAGGTTCCCTTGCAGGCTTGGGGGAGACCCAGTACTTC.